This is a list of T cell receptor beta chains from one sample in a study of siplizumab effects on memory and regulatory T cells. The table came from immunoSEQ multiplex PCR; TCRdb's copy has only in-frame clones and leaves some out. The top ten hold 0.3% of the sample, which has under 95,000 clones, 94% seen once. The sequenced material came from non-Treg CD4+ T cells sorted from blood. Receptors were obtained from a human donor in good health. CDR3s include the opening cysteine and the closing phenylalanine or tryptophan. Each record gives: CDR3 protein, CDR3 DNA, V gene, clone size, D gene, J gene. D genes are given only for firm matches. Clone size is not always given. Where it is, it says once, few, many or a class for expanded clones.

cdr3_aa: CASSPNRQGARETQYF
cdr3_nt: TGTGCCAGCAGCCCAAATCGACAGGGGGCGAGGGAGACCCAGTACTTC
v_call: TRBV14
clone_size: -
d_call: TRBD1
j_call: TRBJ2-5

cdr3_aa: CASSAGVRETQYF
cdr3_nt: TGTGCCAGCAGCGCCGGGGTACGAGAGACCCAGTACTTC
v_call: TRBV5-6
clone_size: -
d_call: -
j_call: TRBJ2-5

cdr3_aa: CASSYLTNLGELFF
cdr3_nt: TGTGCCAGCAGTTACTTGACCAACCTCGGGGAGCTGTTTTTT
v_call: TRBV6-5
clone_size: -
d_call: -
j_call: TRBJ2-2

cdr3_aa: CASSVDPTGNMNTEAFF
cdr3_nt: TGTGCCAGCAGCGTAGACCCGACAGGAAACATGAACACTGAAGCTTTCTTT
v_call: TRBV9
clone_size: -
d_call: -
j_call: TRBJ1-1

cdr3_aa: CASSRSSLRETQYF
cdr3_nt: TGTGCCAGTAGTAGAAGCTCCCTCCGGGAGACCCAGTACTTC
v_call: TRBV19
clone_size: -
d_call: -
j_call: TRBJ2-5

cdr3_aa: CASISRVAGSAYEQYF
cdr3_nt: TGTGCCAGCATCTCGAGGGTTGCAGGGTCGGCCTACGAGCAGTACTTC
v_call: TRBV28
clone_size: -
d_call: -
j_call: TRBJ2-7

cdr3_aa: CASSLAFGPGANVLTF
cdr3_nt: TGTGCTAGCAGCTTAGCTTTTGGGCCAGGGGCCAACGTCCTGACTTTC
v_call: TRBV7-7
clone_size: -
d_call: -
j_call: TRBJ2-6

cdr3_aa: CASSPFERGATQYF
cdr3_nt: TGTGCCAGCAGCCCCTTCGAACGGGGGGCTACGCAGTATTTT
v_call: TRBV11-3
clone_size: -
d_call: -
j_call: TRBJ2-3

cdr3_aa: CAIGTGTKNTGELFF
cdr3_nt: TGTGCCATCGGGACCGGGACGAAGAACACCGGGGAGCTGTTTTTT
v_call: TRBV10-3
clone_size: -
d_call: -
j_call: TRBJ2-2

cdr3_aa: CASSLAGQGPYEQYF
cdr3_nt: TGTGCCAGCAGCTTGGCGGGTCAGGGTCCGTACGAGCAGTACTTC
v_call: TRBV5-4
clone_size: -
d_call: -
j_call: TRBJ2-7

cdr3_aa: CASSLGETQYF
cdr3_nt: TGTGCCAGCAGTTTGGGGGAGACCCAGTACTTC
v_call: TRBV28
clone_size: -
d_call: -
j_call: TRBJ2-5

cdr3_aa: CASSEAFQKETQYF
cdr3_nt: TGTGCCAGCAGTGAAGCGTTCCAGAAAGAGACCCAGTACTTC
v_call: TRBV2
clone_size: once
d_call: -
j_call: TRBJ2-5

cdr3_aa: CSVDQGIHNSPLHF
cdr3_nt: TGCAGCGTTGATCAGGGTATCCATAATTCACCCCTCCACTTT
v_call: TRBV29-1
clone_size: -
d_call: -
j_call: TRBJ1-6

cdr3_aa: CASSHTTSGGGETQYF
cdr3_nt: TGTGCCAGCAGCCACACGACTAGCGGGGGAGGAGAGACCCAGTACTTC
v_call: TRBV7-9
clone_size: -
d_call: TRBD2
j_call: TRBJ2-5

cdr3_aa: CASSSGLAGYNEQFF
cdr3_nt: TGTGCCAGCAGTTCGGGACTAGCGGGGTACAATGAGCAGTTCTTC
v_call: TRBV27
clone_size: -
d_call: TRBD2
j_call: TRBJ2-1

cdr3_aa: CASRQGTDNSPLHF
cdr3_nt: TGTGCCAGCAGGCAGGGGACTGATAATTCACCCCTCCACTTT
v_call: TRBV27
clone_size: -
d_call: -
j_call: TRBJ1-6

cdr3_aa: CASSLPTTATEAFF
cdr3_nt: TGTGCCAGCAGCTTGCCCACGACAGCCACTGAAGCTTTCTTT
v_call: TRBV7-9
clone_size: -
d_call: -
j_call: TRBJ1-1

cdr3_aa: CASSQDRAVGEKLFF
cdr3_nt: TGTGCCAGCAGCCAAGACAGGGCAGTTGGTGAAAAACTGTTTTTT
v_call: TRBV6-1
clone_size: -
d_call: TRBD1
j_call: TRBJ1-4

cdr3_aa: CASSIDMGPLRPYEQFF
cdr3_nt: TGTGCCAGTAGTATAGATATGGGCCCCCTGAGGCCCTATGAGCAGTTCTTC
v_call: TRBV19
clone_size: -
d_call: -
j_call: TRBJ2-1

cdr3_aa: CASSLGLGETQYF
cdr3_nt: TGTGCCAGCAGCTTAGGTTTAGGAGAGACCCAGTACTTC
v_call: TRBV11-3
clone_size: -
d_call: -
j_call: TRBJ2-5

cdr3_aa: CASSSPGVTDTQYF
cdr3_nt: TGTGCCAGCAGTTCTCCTGGGGTCACAGATACGCAGTATTTT
v_call: TRBV6-5
clone_size: -
d_call: -
j_call: TRBJ2-3

cdr3_aa: CASSLSGISNTEAFF
cdr3_nt: TGCGCCAGCAGCTTATCAGGGATTTCGAACACTGAAGCTTTCTTT
v_call: TRBV5-1
clone_size: -
d_call: -
j_call: TRBJ1-1

cdr3_aa: CAWSGGGTEAFF
cdr3_nt: TGTGCCTGGAGCGGCGGGGGAACTGAAGCTTTCTTT
v_call: TRBV30
clone_size: once
d_call: -
j_call: TRBJ1-1

cdr3_aa: CASRMGGSGANVLTF
cdr3_nt: TGTGCCAGCAGGATGGGTGGGTCTGGGGCCAACGTCCTGACTTTC
v_call: TRBV11-3
clone_size: once
d_call: -
j_call: TRBJ2-6

cdr3_aa: CASSPRTGRSYNEQFF
cdr3_nt: TGCGCCAGCAGCCCCAGGACAGGGAGGTCCTACAATGAGCAGTTCTTC
v_call: TRBV5-1
clone_size: -
d_call: TRBD1
j_call: TRBJ2-1

cdr3_aa: CASSYNPTGRNEAFF
cdr3_nt: TGTGCCAGCAGTTACAATCCGACAGGGCGCAATGAAGCTTTCTTT
v_call: TRBV6-5
clone_size: -
d_call: TRBD1
j_call: TRBJ1-1

cdr3_aa: CASSVAGTGGYEQYF
cdr3_nt: TGTGCCAGCAGCGTAGCGGGGACAGGGGGCTACGAGCAGTACTTC
v_call: TRBV9
clone_size: -
d_call: TRBD1
j_call: TRBJ2-7

cdr3_aa: CASSPRDMETQYF
cdr3_nt: TGTGCCAGCTCACCCCGGGACATGGAGACCCAGTACTTC
v_call: TRBV18
clone_size: -
d_call: -
j_call: TRBJ2-5

cdr3_aa: CATSRDLAGAYNEQFF
cdr3_nt: TGTGCCACCAGCAGAGATCTCGCGGGGGCATACAATGAGCAGTTCTTC
v_call: TRBV15
clone_size: -
d_call: -
j_call: TRBJ2-1

cdr3_aa: CASSLAAGLAYEQYF
cdr3_nt: TGCGCCAGCAGCTTGGCCGCGGGACTAGCCTACGAGCAGTACTTC
v_call: TRBV5-1
clone_size: -
d_call: TRBD2
j_call: TRBJ2-7

cdr3_aa: CASSPYQGAYNEQFF
cdr3_nt: TGTGCCAGCTCACCATACCAGGGGGCCTACAATGAGCAGTTCTTC
v_call: TRBV18
clone_size: -
d_call: TRBD1
j_call: TRBJ2-1

cdr3_aa: CSVGNRVAGKLFF
cdr3_nt: TGCAGCGTTGGAAACAGGGTAGCGGGAAAACTGTTTTTT
v_call: TRBV29-1
clone_size: -
d_call: -
j_call: TRBJ1-4

cdr3_aa: CASSPTVRQGRTEAFF
cdr3_nt: TGTGCCAGCAGCCCTACCGTCCGGCAGGGAAGAACTGAAGCTTTCTTT
v_call: TRBV14
clone_size: -
d_call: -
j_call: TRBJ1-1

cdr3_aa: CASSPLAGGHNEQFF
cdr3_nt: TGTGCCAGTAGTCCTTTAGCGGGAGGCCACAATGAGCAGTTCTTC
v_call: TRBV19
clone_size: -
d_call: TRBD2
j_call: TRBJ2-1

cdr3_aa: CASSSWWAISAHGYTF
cdr3_nt: TGTGCCAGCAGCTCTTGGTGGGCAATCTCGGCTCATGGCTACACCTTC
v_call: TRBV5-6
clone_size: -
d_call: -
j_call: TRBJ1-2

cdr3_aa: CASHTGGNYGYTF
cdr3_nt: TGTGCCAGTCACACAGGGGGCAACTATGGCTACACCTTC
v_call: TRBV4-2
clone_size: -
d_call: TRBD1
j_call: TRBJ1-2

cdr3_aa: CASSERTGQGNIQYF
cdr3_nt: TGTGCCAGCAGTGAAAGGACGGGACAGGGAAACATTCAGTACTTC
v_call: TRBV2
clone_size: -
d_call: TRBD1
j_call: TRBJ2-4

cdr3_aa: CASSFADWSAKNIQYF
cdr3_nt: TGTGCCAGCAGCTTCGCCGATTGGTCTGCCAAAAACATTCAGTACTTC
v_call: TRBV5-6
clone_size: once
d_call: -
j_call: TRBJ2-4

cdr3_aa: CASSHDTGSGELFF
cdr3_nt: TGTGCCAGCAGCCATGACACAGGGTCCGGGGAGCTGTTTTTT
v_call: TRBV7-2
clone_size: -
d_call: -
j_call: TRBJ2-2

cdr3_aa: CASSWADRMNTEAFF
cdr3_nt: TGTGCCAGCAGCTGGGCGGACCGAATGAACACTGAAGCTTTCTTT
v_call: TRBV5-5
clone_size: -
d_call: -
j_call: TRBJ1-1

cdr3_aa: CAWSVGRASGNTIYF
cdr3_nt: TGTGCCTGGAGTGTAGGGAGAGCCTCTGGAAACACCATATATTTT
v_call: TRBV30
clone_size: -
d_call: -
j_call: TRBJ1-3

cdr3_aa: CAWSWSANYGYTF
cdr3_nt: TGTGCCTGGAGTTGGTCTGCGAACTATGGCTACACCTTC
v_call: TRBV30
clone_size: -
d_call: -
j_call: TRBJ1-2

cdr3_aa: CAISEEGRQGPSSPLHF
cdr3_nt: TGTGCCATCAGTGAGGAAGGGAGACAGGGGCCCTCCTCACCCCTCCACTTT
v_call: TRBV10-3
clone_size: -
d_call: TRBD1
j_call: TRBJ1-6

cdr3_aa: CASSKAHGSGVNSNYGYTF
cdr3_nt: TGTGCCAGCAGCAAAGCGCATGGGTCAGGGGTCAACTCTAACTATGGCTACACCTTC
v_call: TRBV21-1
clone_size: -
d_call: -
j_call: TRBJ1-2

cdr3_aa: CASSFSPGQGDYGYTF
cdr3_nt: TGCGCCAGCAGCTTTTCCCCGGGACAGGGGGACTATGGCTACACCTTC
v_call: TRBV5-1
clone_size: -
d_call: TRBD1
j_call: TRBJ1-2

cdr3_aa: CASSLEAGVHNSPLHF
cdr3_nt: TGCGCCAGCAGCTTGGAAGCAGGGGTCCATAATTCACCCCTCCACTTT
v_call: TRBV5-1
clone_size: -
d_call: -
j_call: TRBJ1-6

cdr3_aa: CASSPTPGLAGGRYEQYF
cdr3_nt: TGTGCCAGCTCACCAACCCCGGGACTAGCGGGAGGGCGCTACGAGCAGTACTTC
v_call: TRBV18
clone_size: -
d_call: TRBD2
j_call: TRBJ2-7

cdr3_aa: CASSQTSGSGDTQYF
cdr3_nt: TGTGCCAGCAGCCAGACTAGCGGGAGTGGCGATACGCAGTATTTT
v_call: TRBV11-3
clone_size: -
d_call: TRBD2
j_call: TRBJ2-3